This T cell receptor beta chain was documented in a study of T cells in Graves' hyperthyroidism and ophthalmopathy. Note on this clonotype: Its antigen is not known.

Researchers barred patients who had uncontrolled infection, other autoimmune disease, pregnancy or lactation. TCR beta CDR3 region amplification was performed from RNA transcripts. Researchers ran a first-round RT-PCR on the TCR CDR3 using the HTBI primer set. TCRdb fed the multiplex PCR reads into MiXCR, producing one record per CDR3 protein. The table has approximately 530,000 distinct CDR3 sequences, about 20% seen once. Whole-study findings and limits: Blood samples included most of the expanded thyroid clonotypes exceeding 0.001.

CDR1 and CDR2 from the germline V gene are GTSNPN and SVGIG (reference sequence). Trimming removed 2 bases from V and 4 bases from J; junction bases left unmatched: 7. This CDR3 contains 15 residues. V gene TRBV30 combines with J gene TRBJ2-5; 10 bases are a match to TRBD2. The source material was blood. The source of this sequence is a middle-aged man with Graves' ophthalmopathy. This chain's CDR3 is CAWSPQGLARETQYF. The CDR3 DNA follows: TGTGCCTGGAGTCCACAGGGACTAGCGCGAGAGACCCAGTACTTC.